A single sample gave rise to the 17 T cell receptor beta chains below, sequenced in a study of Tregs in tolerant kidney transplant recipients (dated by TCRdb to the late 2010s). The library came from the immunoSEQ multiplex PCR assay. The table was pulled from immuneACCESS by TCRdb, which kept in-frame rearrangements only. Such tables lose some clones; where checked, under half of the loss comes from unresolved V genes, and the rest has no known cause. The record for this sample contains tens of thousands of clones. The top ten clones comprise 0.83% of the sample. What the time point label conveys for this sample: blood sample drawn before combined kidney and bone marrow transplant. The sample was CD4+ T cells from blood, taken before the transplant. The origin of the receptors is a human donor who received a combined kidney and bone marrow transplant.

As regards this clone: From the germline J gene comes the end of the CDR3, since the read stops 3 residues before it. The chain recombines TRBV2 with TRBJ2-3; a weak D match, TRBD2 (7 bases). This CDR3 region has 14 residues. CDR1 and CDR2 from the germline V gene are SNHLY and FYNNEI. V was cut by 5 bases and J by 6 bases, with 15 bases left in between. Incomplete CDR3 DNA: TGTGCCAGCAGTACCATCAGGGGAGGGGATACG. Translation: CASSTIRGGDT. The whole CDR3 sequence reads CASSTIRGGDTQYF. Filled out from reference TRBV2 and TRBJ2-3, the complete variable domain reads EPEVTQTPSHQVTQMGQEVILRCVPISNHLYFYWYRQILGQKVEFLVSFYNNEISEKSEIFDDQFSVERPDGSNFTLKIRSTKLEDSAMYFCASSTIRGGDTQYFGPGTRLTVL.

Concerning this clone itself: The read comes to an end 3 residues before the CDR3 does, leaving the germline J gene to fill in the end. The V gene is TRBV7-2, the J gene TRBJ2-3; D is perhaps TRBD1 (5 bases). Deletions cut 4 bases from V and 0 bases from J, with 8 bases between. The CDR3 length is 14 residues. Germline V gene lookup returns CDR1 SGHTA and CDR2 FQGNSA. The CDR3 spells CASSSTASTDTQYF. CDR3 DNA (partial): TGTGCCAGCAGCTCGACAGCTAGCACAGATACG.

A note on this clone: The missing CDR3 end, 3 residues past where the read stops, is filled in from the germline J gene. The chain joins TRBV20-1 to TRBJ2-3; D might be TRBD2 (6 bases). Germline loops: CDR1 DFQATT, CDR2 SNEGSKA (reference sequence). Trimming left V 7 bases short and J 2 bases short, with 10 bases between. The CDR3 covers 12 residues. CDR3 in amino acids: CSVIAVTDTQYF. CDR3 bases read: TGCAGTGTGATAGCGGTCACAGATACG.

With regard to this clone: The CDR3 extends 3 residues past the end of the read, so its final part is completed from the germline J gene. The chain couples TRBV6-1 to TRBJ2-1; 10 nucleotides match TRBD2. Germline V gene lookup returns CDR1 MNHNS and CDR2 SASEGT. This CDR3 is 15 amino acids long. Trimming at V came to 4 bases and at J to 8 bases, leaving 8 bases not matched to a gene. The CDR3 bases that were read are TGTGCCAGCAGTGCCCTAGCGGGAGCGAGTGATGAG. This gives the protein CASSALAGASDE. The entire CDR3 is CASSALAGASDEQFF.

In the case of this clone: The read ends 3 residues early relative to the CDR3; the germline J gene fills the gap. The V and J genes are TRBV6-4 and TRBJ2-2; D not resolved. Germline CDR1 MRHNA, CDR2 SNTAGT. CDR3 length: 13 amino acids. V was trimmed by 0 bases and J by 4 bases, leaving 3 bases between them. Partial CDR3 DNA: TGTGCCAGCAGTGACTCCGTCACCGGGGAG. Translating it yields CASSDSVTGE. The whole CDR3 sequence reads CASSDSVTGELFF.

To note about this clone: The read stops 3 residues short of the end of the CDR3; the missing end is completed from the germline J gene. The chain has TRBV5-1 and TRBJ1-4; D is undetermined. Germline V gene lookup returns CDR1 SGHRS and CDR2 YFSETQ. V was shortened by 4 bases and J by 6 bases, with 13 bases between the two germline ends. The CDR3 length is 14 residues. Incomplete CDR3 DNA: TGCGCCAGCAGCCTGGACCCACGGGATGAAAAA. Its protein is CASSLDPRDEK. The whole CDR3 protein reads CASSLDPRDEKLFF.

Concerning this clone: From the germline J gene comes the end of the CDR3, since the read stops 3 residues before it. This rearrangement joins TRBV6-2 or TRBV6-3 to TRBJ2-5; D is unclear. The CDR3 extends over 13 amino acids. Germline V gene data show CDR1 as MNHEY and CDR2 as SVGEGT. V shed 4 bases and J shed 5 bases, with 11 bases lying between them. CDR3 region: CASSSGIAETQYF. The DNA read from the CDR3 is TGTGCCAGCAGTTCAGGTATCGCGGAGACC.

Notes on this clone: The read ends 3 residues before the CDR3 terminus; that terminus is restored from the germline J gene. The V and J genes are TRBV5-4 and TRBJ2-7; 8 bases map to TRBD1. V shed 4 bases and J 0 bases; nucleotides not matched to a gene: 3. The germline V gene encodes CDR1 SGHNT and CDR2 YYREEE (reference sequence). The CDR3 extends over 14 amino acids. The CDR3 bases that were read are TGTGCCAGCAGCAGGGACAGGTACTCCTACGAG. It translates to CASSRDRYSYE. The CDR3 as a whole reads CASSRDRYSYEQYF.

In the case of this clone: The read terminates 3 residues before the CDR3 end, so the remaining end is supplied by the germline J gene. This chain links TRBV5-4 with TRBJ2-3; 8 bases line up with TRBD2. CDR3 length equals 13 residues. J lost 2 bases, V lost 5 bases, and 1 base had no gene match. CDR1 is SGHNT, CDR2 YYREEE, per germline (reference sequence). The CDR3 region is CASRTSDTDTQYF. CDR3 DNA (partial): TGTGCCAGCAGGACTAGCGACACAGATACG. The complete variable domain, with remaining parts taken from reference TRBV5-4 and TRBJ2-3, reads ETGVTQSPTHLIKTRGQQVTLRCSSQSGHNTVSWYQQALGQGPQFIFQYYREEENGRGNFPPRFSGLQFPNYSSELNVNALELDDSALYLCASRTSDTDTQYFGPGTRLTVL.

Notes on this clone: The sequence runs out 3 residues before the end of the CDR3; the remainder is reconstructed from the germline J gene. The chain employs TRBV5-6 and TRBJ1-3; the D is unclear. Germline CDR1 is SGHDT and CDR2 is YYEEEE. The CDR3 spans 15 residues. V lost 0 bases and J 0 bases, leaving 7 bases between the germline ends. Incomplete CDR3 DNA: TGTGCCAGCAGCTTGGAGAACTTCTCTGGAAACACC. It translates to CASSLENFSGNT. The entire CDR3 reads CASSLENFSGNTIYF.

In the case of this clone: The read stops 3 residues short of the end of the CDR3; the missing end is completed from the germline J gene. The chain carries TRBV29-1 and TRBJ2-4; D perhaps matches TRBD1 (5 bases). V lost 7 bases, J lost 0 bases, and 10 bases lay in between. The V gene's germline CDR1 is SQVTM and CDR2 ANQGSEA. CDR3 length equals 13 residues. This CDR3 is CSAAGQAKNIQYF. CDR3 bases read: TGCAGCGCGGCAGGGCAAGCCAAAAACATT.

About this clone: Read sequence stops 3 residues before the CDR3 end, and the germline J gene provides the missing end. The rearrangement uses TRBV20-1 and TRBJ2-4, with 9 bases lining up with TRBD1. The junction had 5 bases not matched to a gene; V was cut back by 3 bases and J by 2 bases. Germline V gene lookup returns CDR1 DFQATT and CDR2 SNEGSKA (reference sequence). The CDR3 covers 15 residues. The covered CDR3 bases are TGCAGTGCTAGTGGGGACAGGGCCCCCAAAAACATT. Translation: CSASGDRAPKNI. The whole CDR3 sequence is CSASGDRAPKNIQYF.

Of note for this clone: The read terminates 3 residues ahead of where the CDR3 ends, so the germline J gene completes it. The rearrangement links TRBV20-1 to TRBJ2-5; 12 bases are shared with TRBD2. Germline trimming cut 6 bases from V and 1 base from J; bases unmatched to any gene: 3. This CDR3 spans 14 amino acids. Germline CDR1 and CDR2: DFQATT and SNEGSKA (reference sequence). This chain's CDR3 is CSARTSGIQETQYF. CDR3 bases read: TGCAGTGCGAGGACTAGCGGGATCCAAGAGACC.

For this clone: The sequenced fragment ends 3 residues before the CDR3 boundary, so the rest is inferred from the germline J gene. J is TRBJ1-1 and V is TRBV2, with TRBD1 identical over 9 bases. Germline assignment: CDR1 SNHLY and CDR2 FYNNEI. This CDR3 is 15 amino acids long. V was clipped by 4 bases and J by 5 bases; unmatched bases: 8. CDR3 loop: CASSAHRGRETEAFF. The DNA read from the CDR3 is TGTGCCAGCAGTGCCCACAGGGGGCGTGAAACTGAA. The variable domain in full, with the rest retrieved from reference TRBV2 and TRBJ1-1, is EPEVTQTPSHQVTQMGQEVILRCVPISNHLYFYWYRQILGQKVEFLVSFYNNEISEKSEIFDDQFSVERPDGSNFTLKIRSTKLEDSAMYFCASSAHRGRETEAFFGQGTRLTVV.

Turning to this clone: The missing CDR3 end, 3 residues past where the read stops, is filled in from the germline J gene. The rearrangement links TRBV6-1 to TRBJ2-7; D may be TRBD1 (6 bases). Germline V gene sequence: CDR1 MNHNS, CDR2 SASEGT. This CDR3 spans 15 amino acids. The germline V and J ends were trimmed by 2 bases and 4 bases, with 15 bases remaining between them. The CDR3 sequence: CASSEWTDGSYEQYF. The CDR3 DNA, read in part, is TGTGCCAGCAGTGAATGGACAGACGGCTCGTACGAG.

The DNA read from the CDR3 is TGTGCCAGCAGGATCAGGCGAGAGAACTATGGC. Translation gives CASRIRRENYG. The entire CDR3 reads CASRIRRENYGYTF. The rearrangement links TRBV2 to TRBJ1-2; D remains unclear. The read comes to an end 3 residues before the CDR3 does, leaving the germline J gene to fill in the end. The CDR3 sequence is 14 residues long. Trimming took 6 bases from V and 2 from J, leaving 13 bases between them. From germline, CDR1 is SNHLY and CDR2 FYNNEI. The full variable domain, its missing parts supplied by reference TRBV2 and TRBJ1-2, is EPEVTQTPSHQVTQMGQEVILRCVPISNHLYFYWYRQILGQKVEFLVSFYNNEISEKSEIFDDQFSVERPDGSNFTLKIRSTKLEDSAMYFCASRIRRENYGYTFGSGTRLTVV.

This CDR3 is CAWSPSLADNTDTQYF. CDR3 bases read: TGTGCCTGGAGTCCCTCGCTAGCGGACAACACAGATACG. The V and J genes are TRBV30 and TRBJ2-3; 7 nucleotides line up with TRBD2. The CDR3 end falls 3 residues outside the read, so it is completed with the germline J gene. CDR1 and CDR2 (germline): GTSNPN, SVGIG (reference sequence). The CDR3 length is 16 residues. Trimming took 2 bases from V and 2 from J; bases not matched to a gene: 10.